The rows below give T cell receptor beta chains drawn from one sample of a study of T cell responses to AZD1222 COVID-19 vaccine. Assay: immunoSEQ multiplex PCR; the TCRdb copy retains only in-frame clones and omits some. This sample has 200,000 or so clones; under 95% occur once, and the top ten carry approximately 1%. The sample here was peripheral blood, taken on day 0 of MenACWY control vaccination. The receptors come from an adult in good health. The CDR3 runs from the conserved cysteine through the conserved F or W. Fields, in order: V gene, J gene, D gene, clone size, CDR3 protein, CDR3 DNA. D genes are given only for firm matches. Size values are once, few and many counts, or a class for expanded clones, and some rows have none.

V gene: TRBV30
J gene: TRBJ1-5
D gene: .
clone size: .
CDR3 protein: CAWSGGYSNQPQHF
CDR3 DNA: TGTGCCTGGAGTGGGGGATATAGCAATCAGCCCCAGCATTTT

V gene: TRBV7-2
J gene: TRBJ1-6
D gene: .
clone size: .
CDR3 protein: CASSLAFRGSSPLHF
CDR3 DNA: TGTGCCAGCAGCTTAGCGTTCAGGGGAAGTTCACCCCTCCACTTT

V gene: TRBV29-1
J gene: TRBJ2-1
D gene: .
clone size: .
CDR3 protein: CSYGRVAYNEQFF
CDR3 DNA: TGCAGCTATGGGCGGGTAGCGTACAATGAGCAGTTCTTC

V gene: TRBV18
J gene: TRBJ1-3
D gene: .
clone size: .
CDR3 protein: CASSPSAAGNTIYF
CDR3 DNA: TGTGCCAGCTCACCATCGGCAGCTGGAAACACCATATATTTT

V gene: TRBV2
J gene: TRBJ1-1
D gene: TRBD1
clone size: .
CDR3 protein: CASGGTGARNTEAFF
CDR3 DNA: TGTGCCAGCGGAGGGACAGGGGCCAGGAACACTGAAGCTTTCTTT

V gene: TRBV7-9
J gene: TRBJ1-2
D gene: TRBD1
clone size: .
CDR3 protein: CASSLDVTGAGYGYTF
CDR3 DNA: TGTGCCAGCAGCTTAGACGTGACAGGGGCCGGATATGGCTACACCTTC

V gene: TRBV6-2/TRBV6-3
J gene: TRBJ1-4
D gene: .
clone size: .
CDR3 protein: CASSYSMPGRAYEKLFF
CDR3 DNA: TGTGCCAGCAGTTACTCCATGCCTGGGCGGGCGTATGAAAAACTGTTTTTT

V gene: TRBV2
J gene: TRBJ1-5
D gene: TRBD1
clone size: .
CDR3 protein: CASSGQGGNQPQHF
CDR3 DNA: TGTGCCAGCAGCGGACAGGGGGGAAATCAGCCCCAGCATTTT

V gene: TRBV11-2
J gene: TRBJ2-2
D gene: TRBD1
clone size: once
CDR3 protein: CASSPGTGYNTGELFF
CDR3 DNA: TGTGCCAGCAGCCCCGGGACAGGGTACAACACCGGGGAGCTGTTTTTT

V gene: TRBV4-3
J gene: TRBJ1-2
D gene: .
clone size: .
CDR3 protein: CASSQDVMGGRYYGYTF
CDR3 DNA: TGCGCCAGCAGCCAAGATGTCATGGGAGGGAGGTACTATGGCTACACCTTC

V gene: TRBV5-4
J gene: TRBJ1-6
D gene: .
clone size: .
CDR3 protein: CASSLAADSPLHF
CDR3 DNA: TGTGCCAGCAGCTTGGCGGCAGATTCACCCCTCCACTTT

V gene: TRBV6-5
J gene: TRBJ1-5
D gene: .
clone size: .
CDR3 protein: CASRNRDSNQPQHF
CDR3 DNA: TGTGCCAGCAGGAACAGAGATAGCAATCAGCCCCAGCATTTT

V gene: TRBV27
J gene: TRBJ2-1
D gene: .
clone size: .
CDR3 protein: CASSLLPGVDEFF
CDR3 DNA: TGTGCCAGCAGTTTATTACCAGGGGTGGACGAGTTCTTC

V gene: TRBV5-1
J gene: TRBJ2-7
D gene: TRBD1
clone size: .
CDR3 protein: CASSWGQGETYEQYF
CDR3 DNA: TGCGCCAGCAGCTGGGGACAGGGGGAGACCTACGAGCAGTACTTC

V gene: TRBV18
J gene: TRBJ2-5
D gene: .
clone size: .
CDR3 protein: CASSGRMATQYF
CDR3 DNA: TGTGCCAGCTCAGGGAGAATGGCGACCCAGTACTTC

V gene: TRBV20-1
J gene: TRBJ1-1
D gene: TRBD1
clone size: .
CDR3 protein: CSASGSGTVNTEAFF
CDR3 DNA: TGCAGTGCTAGTGGGTCCGGGACAGTGAACACTGAAGCTTTCTTT

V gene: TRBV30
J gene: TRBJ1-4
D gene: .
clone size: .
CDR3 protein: CAWSLTGYTNEKLFF
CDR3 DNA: TGTGCCTGGAGTCTTACAGGGTATACTAATGAAAAACTGTTTTTT

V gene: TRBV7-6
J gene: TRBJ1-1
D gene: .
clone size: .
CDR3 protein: CASSLPGRGPMNTEAFF
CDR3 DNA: TGTGCCAGCAGCTTACCGGGTCGGGGCCCAATGAACACTGAAGCTTTCTTT

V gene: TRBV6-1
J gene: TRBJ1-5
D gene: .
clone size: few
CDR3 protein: CASSVREGQGGQPQHF
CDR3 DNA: TGTGCCAGCAGTGTCCGAGAAGGGCAGGGAGGTCAGCCCCAGCATTTT

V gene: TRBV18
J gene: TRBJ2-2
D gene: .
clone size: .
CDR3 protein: CASSQGGTNTGELFF
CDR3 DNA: TGTGCCAGCTCACAGGGGGGAACGAACACCGGGGAGCTGTTTTTT

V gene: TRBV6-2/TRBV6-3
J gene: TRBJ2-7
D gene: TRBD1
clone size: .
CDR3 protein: CASSDLGQAGYF
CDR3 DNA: TGTGCCAGCAGTGATCTAGGACAGGCCGGGTACTTC

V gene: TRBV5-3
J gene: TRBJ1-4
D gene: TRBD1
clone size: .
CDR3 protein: CARSSGQGKEANEKLFF
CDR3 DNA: TGTGCCAGAAGCTCGGGACAGGGCAAGGAGGCTAATGAAAAACTGTTTTTT

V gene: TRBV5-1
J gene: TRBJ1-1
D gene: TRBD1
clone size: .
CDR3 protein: CASSLLTGTEAFF
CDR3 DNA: TGCGCCAGCAGCTTGTTGACAGGGACTGAAGCTTTCTTT

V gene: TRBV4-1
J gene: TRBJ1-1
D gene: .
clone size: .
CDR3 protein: CASSHPEWSSGKNTEAFF
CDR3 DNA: TGCGCCAGCAGCCACCCAGAATGGAGTTCGGGCAAGAACACTGAAGCTTTCTTT

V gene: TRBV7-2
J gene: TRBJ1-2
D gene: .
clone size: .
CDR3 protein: CASSPGTLTQVDGYTF
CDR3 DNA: TGTGCCAGCAGCCCCGGCACTCTGACCCAGGTGGATGGCTACACCTTC

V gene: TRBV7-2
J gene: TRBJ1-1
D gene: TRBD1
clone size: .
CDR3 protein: CASRQGMNTEAFF
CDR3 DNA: TGTGCCAGCAGACAGGGGATGAACACTGAAGCTTTCTTT

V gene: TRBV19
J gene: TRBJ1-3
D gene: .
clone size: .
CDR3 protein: CASTPGHLSGNTIYF
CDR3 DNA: TGTGCCAGTACCCCCGGGCATCTCTCTGGAAACACCATATATTTT

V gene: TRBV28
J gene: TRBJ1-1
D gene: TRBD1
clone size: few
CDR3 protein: CASILGTVHTEAFF
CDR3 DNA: TGTGCCAGCATATTAGGGACAGTCCACACTGAAGCTTTCTTT

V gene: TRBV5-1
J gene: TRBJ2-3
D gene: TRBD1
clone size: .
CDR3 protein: CASSLGTGGISTDTQYF
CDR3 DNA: TGCGCCAGCAGCTTGGGGACAGGGGGAATAAGCACAGATACGCAGTATTTT

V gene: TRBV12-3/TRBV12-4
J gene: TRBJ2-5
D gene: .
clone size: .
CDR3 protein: CASSLYRETQYF
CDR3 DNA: TGTGCCAGCAGTTTATACCGAGAGACCCAGTACTTC

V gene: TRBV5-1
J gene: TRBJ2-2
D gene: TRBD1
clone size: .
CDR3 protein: CASSWTGNTGELFF
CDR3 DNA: TGCGCCAGCAGTTGGACAGGGAACACCGGGGAGCTGTTTTTT

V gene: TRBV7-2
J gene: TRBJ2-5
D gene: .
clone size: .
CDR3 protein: CASSPPGTQETQYF
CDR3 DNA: TGTGCCAGCAGCCCCCCCGGCACCCAAGAGACCCAGTACTTC

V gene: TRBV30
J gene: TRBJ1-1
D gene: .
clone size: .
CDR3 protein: CAWSPGGGGENTEAFF
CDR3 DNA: TGTGCCTGGAGTCCCGGGGGGGGAGGGGAGAACACTGAAGCTTTCTTT

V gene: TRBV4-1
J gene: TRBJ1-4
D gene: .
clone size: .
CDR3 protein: CASSQGATNEKLFF
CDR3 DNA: TGCGCCAGCAGCCAAGGGGCAACTAATGAAAAACTGTTTTTT

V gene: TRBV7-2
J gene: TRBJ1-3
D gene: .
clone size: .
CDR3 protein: CASSNGPGRRSGNTIYF
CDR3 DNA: TGTGCCAGCAGCAACGGGCCGGGACGCCGCTCTGGAAACACCATATATTTT

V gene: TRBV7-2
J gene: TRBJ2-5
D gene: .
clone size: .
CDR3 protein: CASSLAGPGETQYF
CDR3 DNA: TGTGCCAGCAGCTTAGCGGGGCCGGGAGAGACCCAGTACTTC

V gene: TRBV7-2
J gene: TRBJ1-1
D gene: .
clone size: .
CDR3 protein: CASSLAPFSTEAFF
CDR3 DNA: TGTGCCAGCAGCTTAGCGCCCTTTAGCACTGAAGCTTTCTTT

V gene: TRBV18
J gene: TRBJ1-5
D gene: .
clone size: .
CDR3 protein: CASSRDYSNQPQHF
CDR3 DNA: TGTGCCAGCTCAAGGGACTATAGCAATCAGCCCCAGCATTTT

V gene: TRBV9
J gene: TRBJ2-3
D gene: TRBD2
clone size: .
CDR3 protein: CASSGTGGLTDTQYF
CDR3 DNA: TGTGCCAGCAGCGGGACGGGGGGACTCACAGATACGCAGTATTTT

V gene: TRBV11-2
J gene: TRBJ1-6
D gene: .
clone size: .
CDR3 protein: CASSLVGVPNNSPLHF
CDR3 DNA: TGTGCCAGCAGCTTAGTTGGGGTCCCAAATAATTCACCCCTCCACTTT

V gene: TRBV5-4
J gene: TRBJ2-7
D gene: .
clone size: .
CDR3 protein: CASSLGGGGYSYEQYF
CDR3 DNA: TGTGCCAGCAGCTTGGGTGGAGGGGGCTATTCCTACGAGCAGTACTTC

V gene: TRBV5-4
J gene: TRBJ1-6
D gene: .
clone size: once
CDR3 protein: CASSFLGYNSPLHF
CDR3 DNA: TGTGCCAGCAGCTTCTTGGGATATAATTCACCCCTCCACTTT

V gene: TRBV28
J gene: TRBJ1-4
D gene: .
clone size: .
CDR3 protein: CASSSQGKLFF
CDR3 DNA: TGTGCCAGCAGTTCACAGGGAAAACTGTTTTTT

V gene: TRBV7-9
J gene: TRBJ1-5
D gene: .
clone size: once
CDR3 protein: CASSLHGSNQPQHF
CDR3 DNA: TGTGCCAGCAGCTTACATGGTAGCAATCAGCCCCAGCATTTT

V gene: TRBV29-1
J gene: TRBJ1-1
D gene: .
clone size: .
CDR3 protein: CSVTGRQFEAFF
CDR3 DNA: TGCAGCGTGACTGGACGGCAGTTTGAAGCTTTCTTT